This T cell receptor (beta chain) was recorded in a study of technical replicates of blood from a handful of donors. V lost 9 bases to trimming and J lost 1 base, with 7 bases between them. The V gene's germline CDR1 is LNHDA and CDR2 SQIVND (reference sequence). The CDR3 contains 13 residues. Sequencing used immunoSEQ multiplex PCR; TCRdb keeps in-frame clones, though not all of them. The sample consists of over 75,000 clones, almost 96% of them appearing once. The receptor was isolated from a human donor in good health. The material sequenced was T cells isolated from PBMCs. The V and J genes are TRBV19 and TRBJ2-6, with D hard to call. CDR3 residues: CASRRSGANVLTF. The DNA of the CDR3 is TGTGCCAGCAGGCGATCTGGGGCCAACGTCCTGACTTTC.